The T cell receptor beta chain under discussion was sequenced for a study of T cell responses to AZD1222 COVID-19 vaccine. Comment on this clone: Its target is unknown.

Sequencing was performed with immunoSEQ multiplex PCR; in TCRdb, only in-frame clones are kept and a portion is missing. The table has roughly 100,000 clones, about nine tenths seen once. This CDR3 spans 15 amino acids. Trimming left V 0 bases short and J 5 bases short, with 14 bases between. Per the germline V gene, CDR1 is SGHNT and CDR2 is YYREEE (reference sequence). Study outcomes and limitations: Among those given AZD1222, only five to seven were seropositive at baseline.

The TCR sequence derives from an adult in good health. Sequences were derived from peripheral blood, sampled on day 0 of AZD1222 vaccination. The chain employs TRBV5-4 and TRBJ1-2; tentatively, D is TRBD1 (5 bases). For the CDR3, the DNA is TGTGCCAGCAGCTTGGGGGTAGGGACCTATTATGGCTACACCTTC. Amino acid sequence: CASSLGVGTYYGYTF. Full variable domain (rest looked up from reference TRBV5-4 and TRBJ1-2): ETGVTQSPTHLIKTRGQQVTLRCSSQSGHNTVSWYQQALGQGPQFIFQYYREEENGRGNFPPRFSGLQFPNYSSELNVNALELDDSALYLCASSLGVGTYYGYTFGSGTRLTVV.